The subject of this entry is one T cell receptor beta chain. Its matching antigen is unknown. These data come from a study of T cell repertoires in cytomegalovirus infection. Study-level background: The authors used CMV epitopes that were HLA-C-restricted (recently identified) and HLA-B-restricted (well studied). A matching HLA type, together with CMV infection, was signaled by public TCR beta signatures. Whole-study results and caveats: Totalled public TCR beta family frequency picked out people who carried CMV plus the relevant HLA. The ex vivo response showed dominance by HLA-C-restricted CMV-specific TCR beta clonotypes.

J was trimmed by 3 bases and V by 1 base; bases with no gene match: 8. Per germline, CDR1 LNHNV and CDR2 YYDKDF (reference sequence). The CDR3 is 16 residues long. MiXCR, run by TCRdb on the reads, gives a single entry per CDR3 protein. The profile shows around 500,000 distinct CDR3 sequences, 40% to 50% of them singletons. The chain links TRBV15 to TRBJ1-2; 7 bases fit TRBD1. The TCR originated in a human donor in good health (CMV status not recorded). Some clones in this sample may be carry-over from other donors' samples. Here the sequenced sample was cultured PBMCs, taken from culture after CMV antigen stimulation. CDR3 sequence reads: CATSRGQGVVDYGYTF. CDR3 DNA: TGTGCCACCAGCAGAGGGCAGGGGGTCGTGGACTATGGCTACACCTTC.